This entry concerns a single TCR beta chain. As yet, its antigen is unknown. This sample's treatment: roughly 10-day PBMC culture with coronavirus spike peptide pools or control peptides (ViraFEST assay). The germline V and J ends were trimmed by 3 bases and 4 bases, with 21 bases remaining between them. CDR1 is ENHRY and CDR2 is SYGVKD in the germline V gene. The CDR3 loop spans 17 amino acids. With the Oncomine TCR Beta short-read assay, DNA from cultured CD4+ T cells was sequenced. TCRdb used MiXCR to reprocess the PCR reads, holding one entry per CDR3 protein. Found here are 8,000 to 10,000 distinct CDR3 sequences, 60% to 70% of them singletons; the top ten hold 20% to 30%. The data stem from a study of vaccination and CD4 T cells after COVID-19.

This clonotype was sampled from a human donor who had recovered from COVID-19. Sequencing was done on a sample of CD4+ T cells from blood, cultured in vitro. This chain connects TRBV10-3 to TRBJ1-1, with a tentative D call TRBD1 (6 bases). The CDR3 DNA sequence: TGTGCCATCAGTGAATACCTCCCAGGGGTTGGGGGCACTGAAGCTTTCTTT. Translated, it gives CAISEYLPGVGGTEAFF.